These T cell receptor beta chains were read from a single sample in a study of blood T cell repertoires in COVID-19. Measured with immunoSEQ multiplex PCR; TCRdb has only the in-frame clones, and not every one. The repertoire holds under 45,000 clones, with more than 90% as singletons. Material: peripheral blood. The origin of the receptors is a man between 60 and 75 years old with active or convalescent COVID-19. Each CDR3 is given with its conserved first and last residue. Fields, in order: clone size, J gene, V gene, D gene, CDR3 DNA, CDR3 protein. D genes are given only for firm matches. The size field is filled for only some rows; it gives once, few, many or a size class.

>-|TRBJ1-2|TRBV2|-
TGTGCCAGCACTTACGGCAGGAACTATGGCTACACCTTC
CASTYGRNYGYTF
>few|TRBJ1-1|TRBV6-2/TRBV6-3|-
TGTGCCAGCAGTTACGCGAGGGTTATGGTCTCTGAAGCTTTCTTT
CASSYARVMVSEAFF
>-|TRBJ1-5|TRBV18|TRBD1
TGTGCCAGCTCACCGCCGGGACAGGGCAATCAGCCCCAGCATTTT
CASSPPGQGNQPQHF
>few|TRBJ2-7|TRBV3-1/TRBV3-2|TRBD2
TGTGCCAGCAGCGAGGGAGCGGGAGCAGCCTACGAGCAGTACTTC
CASSEGAGAAYEQYF
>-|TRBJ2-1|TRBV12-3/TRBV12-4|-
TGTGCCAGCAGTTCCGTCGGGGGTGGGAAGTTCTTC
CASSSVGGGKFF
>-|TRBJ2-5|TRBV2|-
TGTGCCAGCACCTCGGACGAGCGGGAGACCCAGTACTTC
CASTSDERETQYF
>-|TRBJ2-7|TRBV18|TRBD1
TGTGCCAGCTCACCACAGGGGGCCGAGCAGTACTTC
CASSPQGAEQYF
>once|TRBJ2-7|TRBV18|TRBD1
TGTGCCAGCTCACCACCACTAACCACAACAGGGGTGCAGTACTTC
CASSPPLTTTGVQYF
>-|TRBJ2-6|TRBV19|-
TGTGCCAGTAGTGCCCAGGGGTCTGGTGGGGCCAACGTCCTGACTTTC
CASSAQGSGGANVLTF
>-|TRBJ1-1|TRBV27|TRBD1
TGTGCCAGCAGTTCCCGCGGACAGGGTCGGACTGAAGCTTTCTTT
CASSSRGQGRTEAFF
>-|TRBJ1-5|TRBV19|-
TGTGCCAGTAGCCCAGGGGAGGGATGGGGCAATCAGCCCCAGCATTTT
CASSPGEGWGNQPQHF
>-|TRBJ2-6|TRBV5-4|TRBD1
TGTGCCAGCAGGGGACAGGGGGTGTCTCGCGGGGCCAACGTCCTGACTTTC
CASRGQGVSRGANVLTF
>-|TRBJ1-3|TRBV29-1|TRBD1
TGCAGCGTTGCCGCGGGACAGGGAAGAAACACCATATATTTT
CSVAAGQGRNTIYF
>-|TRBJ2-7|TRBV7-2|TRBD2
TGTGCCAGCAGCTTCAAACTTGGGACTAGCGGGGGGGGTTGGTACTTC
CASSFKLGTSGGGWYF
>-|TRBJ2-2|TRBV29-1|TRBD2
TGCAGCGTCCCCGGGACTAGCGGGAGCACCGGGGAGCTGTTTTTT
CSVPGTSGSTGELFF
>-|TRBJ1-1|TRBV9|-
TGTGCCAGCAGCTCTCAACACGGGACTGAAGCTTTCTTT
CASSSQHGTEAFF
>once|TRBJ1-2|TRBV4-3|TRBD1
TGCGCCAGCAGCCAAGAAACAGGGGGTGGCTACACCTTC
CASSQETGGGYTF
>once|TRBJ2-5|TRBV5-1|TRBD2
TGCGCCAGCAGCTTGATACTAGCGGGGGGGCCGGGGGAGACCCAGTACTTC
CASSLILAGGPGETQYF
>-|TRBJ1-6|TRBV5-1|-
TGCGCCAGCAGGGAGGGAAGTGGGGATAATTCACCCCTCCACTTT
CASREGSGDNSPLHF
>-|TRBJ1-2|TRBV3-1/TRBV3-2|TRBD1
TGTGCCAGCAGTCCCGACAGGGCGGGGTATGGCTACACCTTC
CASSPDRAGYGYTF
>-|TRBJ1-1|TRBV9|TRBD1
TGTGCCAGCAGCGTGACAGGGAACATGAACACTGAAGCTTTCTTT
CASSVTGNMNTEAFF
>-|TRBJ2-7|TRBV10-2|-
TGCGCCAGCAGTGAAGCCCTAGTAAGAGCCTACGAGCAGTACTTC
CASSEALVRAYEQYF
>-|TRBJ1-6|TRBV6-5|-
TGTGCCAGCAGTTACTCTCCGGGTTCACCCCTCCACTTT
CASSYSPGSPLHF
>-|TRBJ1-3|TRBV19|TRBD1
TGTGCCACCGGGACAGGCATCGATTCTGGAAACACCATATATTTT
CATGTGIDSGNTIYF
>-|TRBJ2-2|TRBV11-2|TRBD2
TGTGCCAGCAGCTCTGTCGGGGGGAGCACCGGGGAGCTGTTTTTT
CASSSVGGSTGELFF
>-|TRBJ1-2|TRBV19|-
TGTGCCAGTACCCCTCGGGGGGGTGTCTATGGCTACACCTTC
CASTPRGGVYGYTF
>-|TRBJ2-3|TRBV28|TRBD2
TGTGCCAGCAGTTTGGGACTAGCGGCCAGCACAGATACGCAGTATTTT
CASSLGLAASTDTQYF